These 16 T cell receptor beta chains were sequenced from one sample in a study of T cell repertoires in cytomegalovirus infection (dated by TCRdb to the late 2010s). Sequencing used an Illumina HiSeq 1500. TCRdb took the public reads, trimmed them with fastp at Q25, ran MiXCR for clone calling and kept in-frame beta chains. Records with the same CDR3 protein are collapsed into one entry carrying the most frequent genes and DNA. For this sample there are some 680,000 distinct CDR3 sequences; 35% appear just once. The ten largest clonotypes hold about 2.8% of the sample. The sequenced material came from PBMCs. The receptors here all came from a human donor in good health (CMV status not recorded). Some clones in this sample may be carry-over from other donors' samples.

As DNA, the CDR3 is TGTGCCAGCAGTTTAAACCCCGCGAATCCCAAGCAGTACTTC. It is translated as CASSLNPANPKQYF. V and J are TRBV12-3 or TRBV12-4 and TRBJ2-7; D ambiguous. The CDR3 consists of 14 residues. V dropped 2 bases and J dropped 8 bases, with 16 bases sitting between them.

Points on this clonotype: A much larger clone sits a single nucleotide away, making a read error possible. V and J are TRBV7-2 and TRBJ2-7; 7 positions match TRBD1. Germline V gene data show CDR1 as SGHTA and CDR2 as FQGNSA. The V gene end was trimmed by 4 bases and the J gene end by 1 base; junction bases not matched to a gene: 7. There are 15 residues in the CDR3. The CDR3 DNA reads TGTGCCAGCAGCTCGTCGGGACAGCGATCCTACGAGCAGTACTTC. Its protein product is CASSSSGQRSYEQYF.

There are a few counts of this clonotype. The chain is built from TRBV6-5 and TRBJ1-1; D unclear. The CDR3 extends over 14 amino acids. The germline V gene has CDR1 MNHEY and CDR2 SVGAGI. V shed 2 bases and J shed 1 base, with 8 bases lying between them. The DNA for the CDR3 is TGTGCCAGCAGTTACCAGCTCAAGAACACTGAAGCTTTCTTT. This encodes CASSYQLKNTEAFF.

This chain joins TRBV28 and TRBJ1-2, with 8 bases matching TRBD1. V lost 10 bases and J lost 7; bases outside the gene matches: 8. CDR1 is MDHEN, CDR2 SYDVKM, per germline. The CDR3 totals 12 residues. In nucleotides, the CDR3 is TGTGCCATCGGCGCAGGGGGCCTTGGCTACACCTTC. Amino acids: CAIGAGGLGYTF.

V gene TRBV2 combines with J gene TRBJ1-2; D unresolved. CDR3 length: 13 amino acids. Germline CDR1 SNHLY, CDR2 FYNNEI. Trimming pared 7 bases from V and 3 bases from J, leaving 12 bases between. The DNA of the CDR3 is TGTGCCAGCATGAAACCTTGGGACTATGGCTACACCTTC. Amino acids: CASMKPWDYGYTF.

V is TRBV6-5 and J is TRBJ2-7; D is unresolved. V dropped 2 bases and J dropped 3 bases, with 20 bases sitting between them. Per the germline V gene, CDR1 is MNHEY and CDR2 is SVGAGI. The CDR3 sequence is 17 residues long. The CDR3 protein is CASSYRASVGLFYEQYF. DNA of the CDR3: TGTGCCAGCAGTTACCGAGCGTCGGTGGGCTTATTCTACGAGCAGTACTTC.

The chain joins TRBV28 to TRBJ2-1, with 10 nucleotides matching TRBD2. V lost 9 bases to trimming and J lost 8 bases; unmatched junction nucleotides: 13. The CDR3 is 15 residues long. CDR1 is MDHEN and CDR2 is SYDVKM in the germline V gene. CDR3 in DNA: TGTGCCAGTTTGGGAGCTAGCGGGAGAGGGGATGAGCAGTTCTTC. It specifies CASLGASGRGDEQFF.

This clonotype was observed many times. The gene calls are TRBV7-2 and TRBJ1-2, with D tentatively TRBD1 (5 bases). CDR3 length equals 16 residues. Germline values: CDR1 SGHTA, CDR2 FQGNSA. V was clipped by 1 base and J by 7 bases, with 19 bases between them. The CDR3 is CASSLVRAWGLLGYTF. In nucleotides, the CDR3 is TGTGCCAGCAGCTTAGTCCGTGCGTGGGGGTTGCTTGGCTACACCTTC. The entire variable domain, with the rest obtained from reference TRBV7-2 and TRBJ1-2, is as follows: GAGVSQSPSNKVTEKGKDVELRCDPISGHTALYWYRQSLGQGLEFLIYFQGNSAPDKSGLPSDRFSAERTGGSVSTLTIQRTQQEDSAVYLCASSLVRAWGLLGYTFGSGTRLTVV.

The DNA for the CDR3 is TGCGCCAGCAGTGGCAGGACAAAGAACAATGAGCAGTTCTTC. Amino acid sequence: CASSGRTKNNEQFF. The chain has TRBV5-1 and TRBJ2-1; possible D gene TRBD1, 5 bases. V was cut by 5 bases and J by 5 bases, with 14 bases left in between. Germline V gene data show CDR1 as SGHRS and CDR2 as YFSETQ. The CDR3 runs 14 residues. The full variable domain, its missing parts supplied by reference TRBV5-1 and TRBJ2-1, is KAGVTQTPRYLIKTRGQQVTLSCSPISGHRSVSWYQQTPGQGLQFLFEYFSETQRNKGNFPGRFSGRQFSNSRSEMNVSTLELGDSALYLCASSGRTKNNEQFFGPGTRLTVL.

Remarks on this clonotype: The conserved final phenylalanine or tryptophan is absent from the CDR3, which likely points to a read error. The genes are TRBV4-2 and TRBJ2-1; 7 bases are shared with TRBD2. Looked up from germline, CDR1 is LGHNA and CDR2 is YNFKEQ. The CDR3 consists of 16 residues. The J segment lost 0 bases and the V segment lost 0 bases, leaving 2 bases of the junction unmatched. CDR3 DNA sequence: TGTGCCAGCAGCCAAGATCGCGGGAGCTCCTACAATGAGCAGTTCTTA. Protein sequence: CASSQDRGSSYNEQFL.

Comments on this clonotype: The CDR3 ends on some other residue instead of the conserved phenylalanine or tryptophan, so this is likely a read error. CDR3 sequence reads: CASSFSGTEAFV. The CDR3 DNA reads as TGTGCCAGCAGTTTCAGTGGAACTGAAGCTTTCGTT. The chain combines TRBV12-3 or TRBV12-4 with TRBJ1-1; D gene ambiguous. V lost 3 bases and J 5 bases, leaving 7 bases between the germline ends. This CDR3 spans 12 amino acids.

This clonotype appeared a few times. This chain joins TRBV28 and TRBJ2-3; the D is unclear. The germline V gene has CDR1 MDHEN and CDR2 SYDVKM. This CDR3 contains 14 residues. V shed 3 bases and J shed 2 bases, with 9 bases lying between them. CDR3 bases: TGTGCCAGCAGTTTTAACAGAAACACAGATACGCAGTATTTT. Protein product: CASSFNRNTDTQYF.

At least ten counts were recorded for this clonotype. The rearrangement joins TRBV11-2 to TRBJ2-7; D gene unclear. V shed 11 bases and J shed 2 bases, with 28 bases lying between them. CDR1 SGHAT and CDR2 FQNNGV come from the germline V gene. The CDR3 length is 17 residues. Here the CDR3 reads CAFVATYLRVFPYEQYF. The CDR3 nucleotides read TGTGCCTTCGTTGCTACTTACCTCAGAGTGTTCCCCTACGAGCAGTACTTC.

The V and J genes are TRBV7-9 and TRBJ2-5; 8 nucleotides line up with TRBD1. The CDR3 has 16 residues. Germline assignment: CDR1 SEHNR and CDR2 FQNEAQ (reference sequence). Unmatched junction bases numbered 12, after V lost 7 bases and J lost 2 bases. In DNA, the CDR3 is TGTGCCAGCAATTGGGTCGACAGGGGTCGGCAAGAGACCCAGTACTTC. Translating it yields CASNWVDRGRQETQYF.

This clonotype has only a few counts. The genes are TRBV19 and TRBJ2-2; D is possibly TRBD1 or TRBD2 (5 bases each). There are 14 residues in the CDR3. Trimming pared 9 bases from V and 5 bases from J, leaving 16 bases between. The V gene's germline CDR1 is LNHDA and CDR2 SQIVND (reference sequence). In DNA, the CDR3 is TGTGCCAGCCGACGAGGGGCAGTAACCGGGGAGCTGTTTTTT. Encoded protein: CASRRGAVTGELFF.

This clonotype was counted only a few times. This rearrangement joins TRBV19 to TRBJ2-1; 10 bases align to TRBD2. Unmatched junction bases numbered 12, after V lost 0 bases and J lost 4 bases. Germline assignment: CDR1 LNHDA and CDR2 SQIVND (reference sequence). The CDR3 contains 19 residues. This CDR3 reads CASSIDLSAVAGGYNEQFF. The CDR3 nucleotides read TGTGCCAGTAGTATAGATCTTTCCGCGGTAGCGGGAGGTTACAATGAGCAGTTCTTC.